This TCR beta chain was recorded in a study of CD8 T cells in Susac syndrome. Notes on the study in general: Individuals included in the TCR sequencing and HLA analysis were acknowledged by the study to be relatively few in number.

Germline V lookup: CDR1 MGHDK, CDR2 SYGVNS. The V gene lost 1 base and the J gene lost 7 bases, with 13 bases spanning the gap. The CDR3 runs 15 residues. A quantity of roughly 0.5 to 1 ug RNA underwent reverse transcription using random hexamers. Amplification of the TCR beta CDR3 was carried out by immunoSEQ multiplex PCR, which spanned a total of 54 Vbeta and 13 Jbeta segments. TCRdb re-analysed the immunoSEQ multiplex PCR reads in MiXCR, keeping a single row per CDR3 protein. The data show roughly 400,000 distinct CDR3 sequences, 75% to 90% seen once. The sequenced target, TCR beta, came from blood CD8+ and CD4+ T cells. Negative isolation yielded CD4+ and CD8+ T cells, and FACS enriched TEMRA cells. About this clonotype: Its antigen is not known.

The specimen sequenced was CD8+ T cells from PBMCs. The chain links TRBV25-1 to TRBJ2-2, with TRBD2 as a possible D gene (5 bases). The TCR comes from a human donor with multiple sclerosis. The CDR3 nucleotides are TGTGCCAGCAGTGAATTAGTTGGGAGTAACGGGGAGCTGTTTTTT. Its translation: CASSELVGSNGELFF.